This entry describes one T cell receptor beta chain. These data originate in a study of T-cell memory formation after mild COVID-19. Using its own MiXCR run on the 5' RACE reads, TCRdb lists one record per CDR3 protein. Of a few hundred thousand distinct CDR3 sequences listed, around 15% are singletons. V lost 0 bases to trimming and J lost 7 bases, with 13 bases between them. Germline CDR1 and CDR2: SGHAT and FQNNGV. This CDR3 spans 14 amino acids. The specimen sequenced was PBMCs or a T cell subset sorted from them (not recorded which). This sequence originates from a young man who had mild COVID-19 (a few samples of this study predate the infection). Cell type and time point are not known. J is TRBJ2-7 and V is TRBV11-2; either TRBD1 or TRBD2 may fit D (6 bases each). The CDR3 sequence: CASSLDRGLPEQYV. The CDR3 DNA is TGTGCCAGCAGCTTAGATCGGGGGCTACCTGAGCAGTACGTC.